This T cell receptor beta chain was sequenced in a study of CD4 and CD8 cells across lung adenocarcinoma regions. MiXCR was run by TCRdb on the PCR reads, yielding one entry per CDR3 protein. The sample consists of about 3,700 distinct CDR3 sequences, around 60% of them appearing once. By share of the sample, this clonotype is medium-sized. Trimming cost V 0 bases and J 4 bases; bases outside gene matches: 4. CDR1 and CDR2 from the germline V gene are LGHNA and YNFKEQ. This CDR3 is 16 amino acids long. Donors had localized lung adenocarcinoma, a non-small cell lung cancer. The sequencing sample was made of CD4+ T cells from the margin of a lung tumor. The receptor was isolated from a female donor with lung adenocarcinoma. The CD4 and CD8 labels of this study may be unreliable. The chain combines TRBV4-2 with TRBJ2-1, with TRBD2 matching over 9 bases. The CDR3: CASSQDLAGGYNEQFF. The DNA for the CDR3 is TGTGCCAGCAGCCAAGATCTTGCGGGAGGGTACAATGAGCAGTTCTTC.